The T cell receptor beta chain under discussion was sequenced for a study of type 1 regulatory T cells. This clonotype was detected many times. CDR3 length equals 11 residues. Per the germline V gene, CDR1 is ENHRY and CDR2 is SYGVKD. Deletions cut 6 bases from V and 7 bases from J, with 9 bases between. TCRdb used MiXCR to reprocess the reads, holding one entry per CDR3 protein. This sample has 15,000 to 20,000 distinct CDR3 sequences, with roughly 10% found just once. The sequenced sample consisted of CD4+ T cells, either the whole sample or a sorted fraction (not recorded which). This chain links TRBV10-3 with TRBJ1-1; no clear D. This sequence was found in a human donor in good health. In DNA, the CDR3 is TGTGCCATCAGCGTATTAGATGAAGCTTTCTTT. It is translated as CAISVLDEAFF.